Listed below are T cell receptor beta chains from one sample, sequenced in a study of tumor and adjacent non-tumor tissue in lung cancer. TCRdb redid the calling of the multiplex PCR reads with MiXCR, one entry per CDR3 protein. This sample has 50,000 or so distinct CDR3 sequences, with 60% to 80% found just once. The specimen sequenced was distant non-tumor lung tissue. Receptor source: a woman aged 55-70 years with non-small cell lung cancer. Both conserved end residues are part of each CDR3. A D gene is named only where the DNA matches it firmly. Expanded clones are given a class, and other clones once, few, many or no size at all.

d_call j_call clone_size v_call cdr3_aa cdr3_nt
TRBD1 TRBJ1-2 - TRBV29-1 CSDGQGDYGYTF TGTAGCGACGGACAGGGAGACTATGGCTACACCTTC
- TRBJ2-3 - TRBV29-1 CSIGTNTQYF TGCAGCATCGGCACAAATACGCAGTATTTT
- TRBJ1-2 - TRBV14 CAISQARGGWGVGYTF TGTGCCATCAGCCAAGCTAGGGGAGGGTGGGGTGTCGGCTACACCTTC
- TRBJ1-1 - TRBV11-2 CASSLASNTEASF TGTGCCAGCAGCTTAGCCAGCAACACTGAAGCCTCCTTT
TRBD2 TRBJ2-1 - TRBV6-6 CATRGLEGGGDNEQFF TGTGCCACTCGGGGACTAGAGGGAGGTGGGGACAATGAGCAGTTCTTC
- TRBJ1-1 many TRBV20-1 CSALPTSWGAFF TGCAGTGCCCTCCCAACTTCCTGGGGAGCTTTCTTT
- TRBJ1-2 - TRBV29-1 CSVTSTGNYGYTF TGCAGCGTTACCAGTACTGGGAACTATGGCTACACCTTC
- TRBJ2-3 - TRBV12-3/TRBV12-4 CASSISRGRTDTQYF TGTGCCAGCAGTATTTCACGGGGCCGCACAGATACGCAGTATTTT
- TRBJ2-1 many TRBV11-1 CASSLATVREQLF TGTGCCAGCAGCTTAGCGACGGTGCGTGAGCAGCTCTTC
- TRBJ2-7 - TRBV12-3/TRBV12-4 CACSSLYPTTFTGGEQYF TGTGCCTGCAGTTCGCTCTATCCCACCACTTTTACAGGAGGCGAGCAGTACTTC
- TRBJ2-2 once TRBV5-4 CVSSFGSDTGELSF TGTGTCAGCAGCTTTGGTAGTGACACCGGGGAGCTGTCTTTT
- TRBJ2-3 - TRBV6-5 CASSCQVASSTDTQYF TGTGCCAGTAGTTGCCAGGTAGCTTCTAGCACAGATACGCAGTACTTT
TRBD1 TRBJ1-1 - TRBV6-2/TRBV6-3 CANQTPGQGVTETFF TGTGCCAACCAGACTCCGGGACAGGGGGTCACTGAAACTTTCTTT
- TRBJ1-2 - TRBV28 CASQEQERYGYTF TGTGCCAGCCAAGAGCAGGAACGCTACGGCTACACCTTC
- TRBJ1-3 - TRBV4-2 CASSPRRRGDSSGNTTYF TGTGCCAGCAGCCCCCGACGGAGGGGGGATAGCTCTGGAAACACCACATATTTT
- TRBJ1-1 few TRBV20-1 CNARDFRASNTEAFF TGCAATGCTAGAGATTTCAGGGCCTCGAACACTGAAGCTTTCTTT
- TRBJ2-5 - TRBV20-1 CSARKEGSFRETQYF TGCAGTGCTAGAAAGGAAGGGTCGTTTCGGGAGACCCAGTACTTC
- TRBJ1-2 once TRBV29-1 CNVQFYRSNYGYAF TGCAACGTCCAATTCTACAGATCTAACTATGGCTACGCCTTC
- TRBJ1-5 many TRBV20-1 CSVPGTANGPQHF TGCAGTGTCCCTGGGACGGCCAATGGGCCCCAGCATTTT
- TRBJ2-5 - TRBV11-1 CASSLVRRTQYF TGTGCCAGCAGCTTAGTAAGGAGGACGCAGTACTTC
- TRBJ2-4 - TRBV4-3 CANSQDQRGQTSAKNIQYF TGCGCCAACAGCCAAGATCAGAGAGGCCAAACCTCAGCCAAAAACATTCAGTACTTC
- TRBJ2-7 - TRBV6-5 CASTYSKGVYYEQYF TGTGCCAGCACTTACTCTAAGGGGGTTTACTACGAGCAGTACTTC
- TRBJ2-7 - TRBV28 CASSLAVAYEKYF TGCGCCAGCAGTTTAGCGGTCGCCTACGAGAAGTACTTC
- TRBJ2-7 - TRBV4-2 CASGGTTGIYKQYF TGTGCCAGCGGCGGAACAACAGGAATCTACAAGCAGTACTTC
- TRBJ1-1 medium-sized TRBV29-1 CSVNTVGIEAFF TGCAGCGTTAACACTGTGGGAATTGAAGCTTTCTTT
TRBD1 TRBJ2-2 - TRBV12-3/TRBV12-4 CASSFRDRGFYTGEVFF TGTGCCAGCAGTTTCAGGGACAGGGGGTTTTATACCGGGGAGGTGTTTTTT
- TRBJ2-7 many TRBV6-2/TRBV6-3 CASSLDTGRHEQYF TGTGCCAGCAGTCTCGATACGGGGCGCCACGAGCAGTACTTC
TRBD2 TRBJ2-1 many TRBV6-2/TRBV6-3 CASRGRETRVEQFF TGTGCCAGCAGGGGGAGGGAAACAAGGGTTGAGCAGTTCTTC
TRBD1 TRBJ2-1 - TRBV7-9 CASSSGTGSYNEQFF TGTGCCAGCAGCTCCGGGACAGGGAGTTACAATGAGCAGTTCTTC
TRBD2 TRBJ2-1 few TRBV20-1 CSARDLGLAGDHNEQFF TGCAGTGCTAGAGACCTAGGACTAGCGGGGGACCACAATGAGCAGTTCTTC
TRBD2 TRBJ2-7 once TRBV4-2 CASSQGRLAGGEQYF TGTGCCAGTAGCCAAGGGCGACTAGCGGGGGGTGAGCAGTACTTC
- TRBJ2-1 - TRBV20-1 CNANSGYYNEKFF TGCAATGCAAATAGCGGCTACTACAATGAGAAGTTCTTC
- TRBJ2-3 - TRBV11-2 CASSLNPVTDTQYF TGTGCCAGCAGCTTAAATCCGGTAACAGATACGCAGTATTTT
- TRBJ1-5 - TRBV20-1 CSATQGTNQSQHF TGCAGTGCTACTCAAGGGACCAATCAGTCCCAGCATTTT
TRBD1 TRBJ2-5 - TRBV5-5 CPGSRTGGAQETQYF TGTCCCGGCAGCAGGACAGGGGGAGCCCAAGAGACCCAGTACTTC
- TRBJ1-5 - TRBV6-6 CTTSHRVNQPQHF TGTACCACCAGTCACAGAGTTAATCAGCCCCAGCATTTT
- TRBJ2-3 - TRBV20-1 CSIPREISKDTQYF TGCAGTATCCCGCGCGAGATAAGCAAAGATACGCAATATTTT
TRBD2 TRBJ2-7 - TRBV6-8 CASPRNKREVGPYEQYF TGTGCCAGCCCCCGGAACAAGCGGGAAGTTGGTCCTTACGAGCAGTACTTC
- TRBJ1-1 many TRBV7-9 CASSLVSVNTEAFF TGTGCCAGCAGCTTAGTGTCAGTGAACACTGAAGCTTTCTTT
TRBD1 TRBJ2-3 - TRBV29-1 CSDMTGDTDTRYF TGCAGCGACATGACAGGGGACACAGATACGCGGTATTTT
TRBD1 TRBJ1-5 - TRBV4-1 CASAGTGGDMQHF TGCGCCAGCGCCGGGACAGGGGGCGATATGCAGCATTTT
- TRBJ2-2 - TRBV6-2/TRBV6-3 CPSSYTQQRANTGDQFF TGTCCCAGCAGTTACACCCAACAGAGGGCCAACACCGGGGACCAGTTTTTT
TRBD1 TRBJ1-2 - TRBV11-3 CASAHGQGGFGYTF TGCGCCAGCGCCCACGGACAGGGGGGGTTCGGCTATACCTTC
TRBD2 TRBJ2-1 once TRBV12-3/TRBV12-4 CASSSLAGGLYNKQFF TGTGCCAGCAGTTCCCTAGCGGGGGGACTTTACAATAAGCAGTTCTTC
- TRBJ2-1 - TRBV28 CASSFLEWYSEQFF TGTGCCAGCAGTTTTCTGGAATGGTACAGTGAGCAGTTCTTC
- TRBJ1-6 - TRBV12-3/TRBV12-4 CASSLRYENLPLHF TGTGCCAGCAGTTTGCGGTATGAGAATTTACCCCTCCACTTT
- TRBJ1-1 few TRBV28 CAGSQPMNTEAFF TGTGCCGGCAGCCAGCCGATGAACACTGAAGCTTTCTTT
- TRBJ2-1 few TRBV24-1 CATSDPGGGPRYNEQFF TGTGCTACCAGTGACCCCGGCGGGGGCCCCCGCTACAATGAGCAGTTCTTC
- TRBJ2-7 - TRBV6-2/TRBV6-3 CASSDRIDEQYF TGTGCCAGCAGTGACAGGATAGATGAGCAGTACTTC
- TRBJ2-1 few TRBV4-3 CASSPRLSTYNEQFF TGTGCCAGCAGCCCTCGATTGAGCACCTACAATGAGCAGTTCTTC
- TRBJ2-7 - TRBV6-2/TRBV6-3 CASSRFGRSYEQYF TGTGCCAGCAGCCGCTTCGGACGGTCCTACGAGCAGTACTTC
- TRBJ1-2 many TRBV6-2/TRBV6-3 CASSYSPIQGDYGYTF TGTGCCAGCAGTTACTCCCCAATACAGGGAGACTATGGCTACACCTTC
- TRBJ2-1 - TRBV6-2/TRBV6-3 CVSSYDDVRQWNNEQLF TGTGTCAGCAGTTACGATGACGTCAGACAATGGAACAATGAGCAGTTATTC
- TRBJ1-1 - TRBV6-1 CASSYDTPNTEAFF TGTGCCAGCAGCTACGACACTCCGAACACTGAAGCTTTCTTT
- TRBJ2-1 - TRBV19 CASSRRGGGSDEQFF TGTGCCAGTAGTAGGCGGGGAGGAGGGTCCGATGAGCAGTTCTTC
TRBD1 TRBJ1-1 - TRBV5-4 CASTWLLRQGNTEAFF TGTGCCAGCACCTGGCTGTTAAGACAGGGGAACACTGAAGCTTTCTTT
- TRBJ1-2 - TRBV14 CDSSQEGVNYGYTF TGTGACAGCAGCCAAGAGGGGGTGAACTATGGCTACACCTTC
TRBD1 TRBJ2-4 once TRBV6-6 CASGYRDRGGNIQYF TGTGCCAGCGGTTACCGGGACAGGGGGGGCAACATTCAGTACTTC
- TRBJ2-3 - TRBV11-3 CASSPYKDQRKDTQYF TGTGCCAGCAGCCCCTACAAAGACCAACGGAAAGATACGCAGTATTTT
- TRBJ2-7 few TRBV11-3 CACILDTGTYVQYF TGTGCCTGCATCTTAGATACGGGAACCTACGTGCAGTACTTC